The clone carrying this TCR beta chain has a count of ten or more. What it binds is not known. TCRdb recomputed calls from the multiplex PCR reads with MiXCR, one row per CDR3 protein. The sample contains some 130,000 distinct CDR3 sequences, just under 20% of which appear only once. The lymph nodes were axillary draining lymph nodes from breast cancer patients. The data were taken from a study of breast tumors, draining lymph nodes, adjacent tissues. Study findings and constraints: Most tumor T cells seemingly derive from lymph node, then expand in tumor. Data only fit, rather than demonstrated, lymph node origin of most tumor T cells. Tumors had less TCR diversity than lymph nodes, more than nontumor tissue.

CDR1 and CDR2 (germline): LGHDT, YNNKEL (reference sequence). V dropped 2 bases and J dropped 8; count of bases not matched to a gene: 4. This CDR3 has 15 residues. Source material: axillary lymph node tissue. The chain couples TRBV3-1 to TRBJ1-6, with 9 nucleotides matching TRBD1. This receptor was identified in a female donor with breast cancer. Some clones in this sample may be carry-over from other donors' samples. This chain's CDR3 is CASSQLTGGDSPLHF. CDR3 coding DNA: TGTGCCAGCAGCCAACTGACAGGGGGAGATTCACCCCTCCACTTT.